Following are 17 T cell receptor beta chains from one sample sequenced in a study of metastatic and nonmetastatic thyroid tumors. TCRdb reprocessed the PCR reads using MiXCR. The data show 15,000 to 19,000 clones, with 23% seen just once and roughly 12% held by the top ten. No treatment of any kind had been given to any patient before thyroid surgery. Material: tumor tissue. The receptors were sampled from a female donor with papillary thyroid cancer or a benign thyroid nodule (not recorded which). Some clones in this sample may be carry-over from other donors' samples.

By share of the sample, this clone is medium-sized. The chain couples TRBV15 to TRBJ1-6; 9 bases map to TRBD1. Trimming removed 6 bases from V and 13 bases from J; junction bases left unmatched: 10. This CDR3 is built from 14 residues. Germline loops: CDR1 LNHNV, CDR2 YYDKDF (reference sequence). CDR3 loop: CATSADRGTRPLHF. Written as DNA, the CDR3 is TGTGCCACCAGTGCCGACAGGGGGACGAGGCCCCTCCACTTT.

V gene TRBV20-1 combines with J gene TRBJ2-7, with TRBD1 matching 8 bases. V was pared by 6 bases and J by 2 bases, with 6 bases of the junction left unmatched. The CDR3 has 13 residues. Germline V CDR1 and CDR2: DFQATT, SNEGSKA (reference sequence). The CDR3: CSADPGQAYEQYF. CDR3 DNA sequence: TGCAGTGCGGATCCGGGACAGGCCTACGAGCAGTACTTC.

The chain has TRBV7-9 and TRBJ1-6, with 9 positions matching TRBD1. The CDR3 loop spans 13 amino acids. From germline, CDR1 is SEHNR and CDR2 FQNEAQ (reference sequence). With 6 bases clipped from V and 8 bases from J, the junction kept 2 bases outside the gene matches. CDR3 in DNA: TGTGCCAGCAGGGGACAGGGAGATTCACCCCTCCACTTT. Translated, it gives CASRGQGDSPLHF.

This clone has at least ten counts. The chain uses TRBV24-1 and TRBJ2-5, with TRBD2 as a possible D gene (6 bases). CDR3 length: 13 amino acids. Germline V gene data show CDR1 as KGHDR and CDR2 as SFDVKD. V was cut by 11 bases and J by 5 bases, with 17 bases left in between. The CDR3 nucleotides are TGTGCCAGCGGCGGGGACTCGGGGGAGACCCAGTACTTC. Its translation is CASGGDSGETQYF.

In this sample, this clone turned up once. The J gene is TRBJ2-2, the V gene TRBV7-2; D perhaps matches TRBD1 (5 bases). V was clipped by 1 base and J by 8 bases, with 14 bases between them. The CDR3 covers 15 residues. Looked up from germline, CDR1 is SGHTA and CDR2 is FQGNSA. The CDR3 loop reads CASSLVFSSGGELFF. As DNA, the CDR3 is TGTGCCAGCAGCTTAGTTTTCTCGTCAGGGGGGGAGCTGTTTTTT. Supplemented by reference TRBV7-2 and TRBJ2-2, the full variable domain reads GAGVSQSPSNKVTEKGKDVELRCDPISGHTALYWYRQSLGQGLEFLIYFQGNSAPDKSGLPSDRFSAERTGGSVSTLTIQRTQQEDSAVYLCASSLVFSSGGELFFGEGSRLTVL.

This clone appeared many times. V usage is TRBV14 and J usage is TRBJ2-7; 12 bases match TRBD2. V was pared by 4 bases and J by 0 bases, with 7 bases of the junction left unmatched. Germline V CDR1 and CDR2: SGHDN, FVKESK. The length of the CDR3 is 17 residues. CDR3 DNA: TGTGCCAGCAGCCCCAGAACGACTAGCGGGAGCTCCTACGAGCAGTACTTC. Residues: CASSPRTTSGSSYEQYF.

In its sample, this clone was seen many times. The rearrangement joins TRBV13 to TRBJ2-1, with D perhaps assigned TRBD1 or TRBD2 (5 bases each). The CDR3 spans 17 residues. V dropped 2 bases and J dropped 1 base, with 15 bases sitting between them. Germline V lookup: CDR1 PRHDT, CDR2 FYEKMQ (reference sequence). CDR3 protein: CASSLIGARGSYNEQFF. The CDR3 DNA reads as TGTGCCAGCAGCTTAATCGGGGCCCGGGGTTCCTACAATGAGCAGTTCTTC.

This clone is medium-sized. The V call is TRBV30, the J call TRBJ2-7, with D hard to call. Germline lookup yields CDR1 GTSNPN and CDR2 SVGIG (reference sequence). The V and J ends lost 0 bases and 0 bases respectively, with 15 bases between them. The length of the CDR3 is 16 residues. The CDR3 loop reads CAWSVRAAKSSYEQYF. The CDR3 DNA follows: TGTGCCTGGAGTGTACGGGCGGCAAAGAGCTCCTACGAGCAGTACTTC.

A remark on this clone: A clone one base away is much larger, so this may be a read error. The rearrangement uses TRBV5-1 and TRBJ2-5; tentative D call: TRBD2 (5 bases). Between the trimmed V and J ends, which lost 0 bases and 4 bases, there was a span of 13 bases. The CDR3 consists of 15 residues. CDR1 and CDR2 from the germline V gene are SGHRS and YFSETQ. The CDR3 loop is CASSLALVERETQYF. The DNA for the CDR3 is TGCGCCAGCAGCTTGGCACTAGTGGAGAGAGAGACCCAGTACTTC.

Many counts were recorded for this clone. The J gene is TRBJ1-1, the V gene TRBV20-1; unclear D gene. The CDR3 covers 14 residues. Deletions cut 6 bases from V and 2 bases from J, with 16 bases between. The germline gives CDR1 DFQATT, CDR2 SNEGSKA (reference sequence). The DNA for the CDR3 is TGCAGTGCCCACACCACCCTTGTAAACACTGAAGCTTTCTTT. Its translation is CSAHTTLVNTEAFF.

This clone has ten or more counts. CDR3 sequence (DNA): TGTGCCAGCACCTGGACCGGGGAGCTGTTTTTT. Translating gives CASTWTGELFF. The chain is built from TRBV12-3 or TRBV12-4 and TRBJ2-2; D is unclear. This CDR3 has 11 amino acids. The V end was cut by 7 bases, the J end by 5 bases, with 5 bases between.

The chain is built from TRBV5-1 and TRBJ2-7; TRBD1 matches 9 bases. Germline-derived CDR1 and CDR2 are SGHRS and YFSETQ. Trimming cost V 4 bases and J 2 bases; bases outside gene matches: 4. The length of the CDR3 is 14 residues. In DNA form, the CDR3 reads TGCGCCAGCAGCCTTGGACAGGGGCCCTACGAGCAGTACTTC. It encodes CASSLGQGPYEQYF.

This clone was detected only a few times. The chain joins TRBV28 to TRBJ1-1, with 7 bases fitting TRBD1. J gave up 4 bases and V 6 bases, and 5 bases lay outside the gene matches. Germline-derived CDR1 and CDR2 are MDHEN and SYDVKM. This CDR3 contains 13 residues. The chain's CDR3 is CASRTAGGTEAFF. CDR3 sequence (DNA): TGTGCCAGCAGGACCGCAGGGGGCACTGAAGCTTTCTTT.

In its sample, this clone was seen many times. This chain joins TRBV19 and TRBJ2-6; D not certain. V was shortened by 9 bases and J by 4 bases, with 19 bases between the two germline ends. Germline lookup yields CDR1 LNHDA and CDR2 SQIVND (reference sequence). The CDR3 spans 16 residues. CDR3 DNA sequence: TGTGCCAGCCTCCCGGCAGGTACCGCAGGGGCCAACGTCCTGACTTTC. It encodes CASLPAGTAGANVLTF.

This clone is judged medium-sized. The chain couples TRBV6-1 to TRBJ2-3; 7 bases map to TRBD2. Germline lookup yields CDR1 MNHNS and CDR2 SASEGT. J lost 8 bases, V lost 5 bases, and 7 bases had no gene match. This CDR3 comprises 13 residues. Written as DNA, the CDR3 is TGTGCCAGCAGTTCCGGGGGGTCCGGTACGCAGTATTTT. Translation gives CASSSGGSGTQYF.

V and J are TRBV20-1 and TRBJ2-5; D is ambiguous. Per the germline V gene, CDR1 is DFQATT and CDR2 is SNEGSKA (reference sequence). V lost 1 base, J lost 4 bases, and 13 bases lay in between. CDR3 size: 14 residues. The CDR3, as DNA: TGCAGTGCTAGAGGCGTAGGTATCGGAGAGACCCAGTACTTC. Protein: CSARGVGIGETQYF.

This clone is medium-sized within its sample. This chain links TRBV6-1 with TRBJ1-2, with D possibly TRBD1 on 5 matching bases. This CDR3 contains 16 residues. V was trimmed by 6 bases and J by 8 bases, leaving 25 bases between them. Germline V gene sequence: CDR1 MNHNS, CDR2 SASEGT. CDR3 sequence reads: CASSDILGVGAGGYTF. CDR3 bases: TGTGCCAGCAGCGATATTCTGGGAGTAGGGGCTGGGGGCTACACCTTC.